This TCR beta chain emerged from a study of T-cell reconstitution after alpha-beta-depleted transplantation in children. Trimming took 3 bases from V and 5 from J; bases not matched to a gene: 5. Germline V gene data show CDR1 as SGHRS and CDR2 as YFSETQ. The CDR3 covers 15 residues. This clonotype occurred many times. Preparation of the TCRbeta library was carried out with unique molecular identifiers. TCRdb redid the calling of the PCR reads with MiXCR, one entry per CDR3 protein. In the table there are about 690,000 distinct CDR3 sequences, approximately 17% of which are singletons. The V gene is TRBV5-1, the J gene TRBJ2-1; 10 bases map to TRBD2. The TCR was taken from a human donor who donated a stem cell graft to a child with acute myeloid leukemia. Sequencing used PBMCs from the stem cell graft donor, obtained from the stem cell graft. Here the CDR3 reads CASSSLAGADNEQFF. Here the CDR3 DNA reads TGCGCCAGCAGCTCTCTAGCGGGGGCCGACAATGAGCAGTTCTTC.